A single sample gave rise to the 22 T cell receptor beta chains below, sequenced in a study of PD-L1 blockade in urothelial cancer. Assay used: immunoSEQ multiplex PCR; TCRdb lists only in-frame clones, some missing. The data contain 20,000 to 25,000 clones, about four fifths of them seen just once; the ten biggest clones take up 1.5% to 2%. Time point indicated: peripheral blood 6 weeks after treatment start. The source was PBMCs, collected around atezolizumab (anti-PD-L1) treatment. Receptors originate from a man between 65 and 85 years old with urothelial cancer.

This sequence joins TRBV11-2 and TRBJ1-1; D is ambiguous. The V gene's germline CDR1 is SGHAT and CDR2 FQNNGV. V lost 5 bases and J 3 bases, leaving 7 bases between the germline ends. The CDR3 is 12 amino acids. The CDR3 region is CASSPYHTEAFF. The CDR3, as DNA: TGTGCCAGCAGCCCCTACCACACTGAAGCTTTCTTT. The variable domain in full, with the rest retrieved from reference TRBV11-2 and TRBJ1-1, is EAGVAQSPRYKIIEKRQSVAFWCNPISGHATLYWYQQILGQGPKLLIQFQNNGVVDDSQLPKDRFSAERLKGVDSTLKIQPAKLEDSAVYLCASSPYHTEAFFGQGTRLTVV.

The CDR3 sequence: CASSWSGSNQPQHF. The CDR3 DNA is TGTGCCAGCAGTTGGTCGGGTAGCAATCAGCCCCAGCATTTT. The chain employs TRBV27 and TRBJ1-5; D unclear. Trimming removed 4 bases at V and 0 bases at J, with 7 bases between. This CDR3 has 14 residues. Germline V gene lookup returns CDR1 MNHEY and CDR2 SMNVEV (reference sequence).

The count of this clone is one. This sequence joins TRBV5-1 and TRBJ2-5; possibly TRBD1 for D (5 bases). Deletions cut 0 bases from V and 5 bases from J, with 11 bases between. This CDR3 region has 14 residues. Germline V gives CDR1 SGHRS, CDR2 YFSETQ. CDR3 sequence (DNA): TGCGCCAGCAGCTTGGGACAGCCCCGGGAGACCCAGTACTTC. Amino acids: CASSLGQPRETQYF.

The V call is TRBV14, the J call TRBJ2-5; a weak D match, TRBD1 (6 bases). The V gene lost 3 bases and the J gene lost 4 bases, with 9 bases spanning the gap. The CDR3 consists of 13 residues. The germline gives CDR1 SGHDN, CDR2 FVKESK. The CDR3: CASSQGAGETQYF. The CDR3 region has the DNA TGTGCCAGCAGCCAGGGGGCTGGAGAGACCCAGTACTTC.

A single count supports this clone. The rearrangement uses TRBV7-2 and TRBJ1-3; weak D call: TRBD1 (5 bases). Germline lookup yields CDR1 SGHTA and CDR2 FQGNSA. V shed 1 base and J shed 1 base, with 14 bases lying between them. CDR3 length: 17 amino acids. Here the CDR3 reads CASSLVKGLVSGNTIYF. CDR3 bases: TGTGCCAGCAGCTTAGTCAAGGGGCTGGTTTCTGGAAACACCATATATTTT.

The CDR3 spells CASSVVGGQETQYF. The CDR3 DNA follows: TGTGCCAGCAGCGTCGTAGGGGGCCAAGAGACCCAGTACTTC. The chain carries TRBV7-9 and TRBJ2-5, with D tentatively TRBD1 (6 bases). V was clipped by 5 bases and J by 1 base, with 11 bases between them. This CDR3 spans 14 amino acids. CDR1 is SEHNR and CDR2 is FQNEAQ in the germline V gene (reference sequence).

This clone was counted between two and nine times. The chain is built from TRBV7-3 and TRBJ2-1; TRBD1 agrees at 10 bases. Per germline, CDR1 SGHTA and CDR2 FQGTGA. The CDR3 has 15 amino acids. After removal of 3 bases from V and 6 bases from J, the junction contained 5 bases not matched to a gene. This CDR3 is CASSLGTGVGNEQFF. DNA of the CDR3: TGTGCCAGCAGCTTGGGGACAGGGGTAGGCAATGAGCAGTTCTTC.

The V call is TRBV5-1, the J call TRBJ2-5; maybe TRBD2 (7 bases). The CDR3 consists of 14 residues. V lost 1 base and J lost 4, with 11 bases in between. Looked up from germline, CDR1 is SGHRS and CDR2 is YFSETQ. In nucleotides, the CDR3 is TGCGCCAGCAGCTTGTGGGGGGGCGGAGAGACCCAGTACTTC. It translates to CASSLWGGGETQYF. The full variable domain, in which reference TRBV5-1 and TRBJ2-5 provide the parts outside the CDR3, is KAGVTQTPRYLIKTRGQQVTLSCSPISGHRSVSWYQQTPGQGLQFLFEYFSETQRNKGNFPGRFSGRQFSNSRSEMNVSTLELGDSALYLCASSLWGGGETQYFGPGTRLLVL.

This clone was seen a single time. The V and J genes are TRBV6-6 and TRBJ2-7; 10 nucleotides line up with TRBD1. The CDR3 totals 14 residues. The J segment lost 2 bases and the V segment lost 2 bases, leaving 0 bases of the junction unmatched. Per germline, CDR1 MNHNY and CDR2 SVGAGI (reference sequence). The CDR3 is CASSYGTGAYEQYF. The CDR3 nucleotides are TGTGCCAGCAGTTACGGGACAGGGGCCTACGAGCAGTACTTC.

This clone was seen a single time. The rearrangement uses TRBV7-9 and TRBJ1-3; D might be TRBD1 (6 bases). This CDR3 comprises 15 residues. Germline CDR1 is SEHNR and CDR2 is FQNEAQ (reference sequence). The V gene lost 1 base and the J gene lost 2 bases, with 9 bases spanning the gap. In DNA form, the CDR3 reads TGTGCCAGCAGCTTAGGAGGGGGGGCTGGAAACACCATATATTTT. Its protein is CASSLGGGAGNTIYF.

This clone was seen only once. The genes are TRBV7-2 and TRBJ2-3; 11 bases match TRBD1. This CDR3 region has 16 residues. V shed 5 bases, J shed 1 base, and the junction held 5 bases outside the gene matches. Germline V gene lookup returns CDR1 SGHTA and CDR2 FQGNSA. CDR3 loop: CASSTRTGGGTDTQYF. CDR3 DNA sequence: TGTGCCAGCAGCACCCGGACAGGGGGCGGCACAGATACGCAGTATTTT.

The gene calls are TRBV19 and TRBJ2-2, with 11 positions matching TRBD1. Germline V gene lookup returns CDR1 LNHDA and CDR2 SQIVND (reference sequence). Losses at the gene ends were 8 bases for V and 7 bases for J; bases not matched to a gene: 9. The CDR3 totals 15 residues. CDR3 in amino acids: CASQPGTGGGGELFF. The CDR3 DNA is TGTGCCAGTCAACCCGGGACAGGGGGTGGCGGGGAGCTGTTTTTT. The whole variable domain, filled in from reference TRBV19 and TRBJ2-2, reads DGGITQSPKYLFRKEGQNVTLSCEQNLNHDAMYWYRQDPGQGLRLIYYSQIVNDFQKGDIAEGYSVSREKKESFPLTVTSAQKNPTAFYLCASQPGTGGGGELFFGEGSRLTVL.

The chain combines TRBV4-2 with TRBJ1-2; 7 nucleotides align to TRBD1. This CDR3 has 14 residues. V was pared by 2 bases and J by 8 bases, with 8 bases of the junction left unmatched. Per the germline V gene, CDR1 is LGHNA and CDR2 is YNFKEQ. Written as DNA, the CDR3 is TGTGCCAGCAGCCAAAGGGCAGGGGGACTCGGCTACACCTTC. Amino acid sequence: CASSQRAGGLGYTF.

This chain joins TRBV11-2 and TRBJ2-7; weak D call: TRBD2 (6 bases). Germline CDR1 SGHAT, CDR2 FQNNGV. Deletions cut 6 bases from V and 0 bases from J, with 12 bases between. The CDR3 runs to 14 residues. The CDR3 DNA reads as TGTGCCAGCAGTTGGGGAGGTACCTCCTACGAGCAGTACTTC. Amino acids: CASSWGGTSYEQYF.

The rearrangement uses TRBV5-1 and TRBJ1-3; no clear D. With 1 base removed from V and 0 bases from J, the gap between germline ends came to 5 bases. The CDR3 has 14 residues. The germline V gene encodes CDR1 SGHRS and CDR2 YFSETQ. CDR3 sequence (DNA): TGCGCCAGCAGCTTGTCAGGCTCTGGAAACACCATATATTTT. Translation gives CASSLSGSGNTIYF.

The chain couples TRBV7-8 to TRBJ2-3, with a weak D call TRBD1 (6 bases). CDR3 size: 16 residues. Germline V gene lookup returns CDR1 SGHVS and CDR2 FQNEAQ. With 3 bases removed from V and 0 bases from J, the gap between germline ends came to 13 bases. CDR3 amino acids: CASSFLDSPSTDTQYF. The CDR3 nucleotides read TGTGCCAGCAGCTTTTTGGACAGCCCCAGCACAGATACGCAGTATTTT.

Here the CDR3 reads CSVPGTSVSSYEQYF. CDR3 sequence (DNA): TGCAGCGTTCCCGGGACTAGCGTAAGCTCCTACGAGCAGTACTTC. The chain couples TRBV29-1 to TRBJ2-7; 10 nucleotides line up with TRBD2. Per the germline V gene, CDR1 is SQVTM and CDR2 is ANQGSEA. The CDR3 has 15 amino acids. Germline trimming cut 5 bases from V and 0 bases from J; bases unmatched to any gene: 7.

The CDR3 DNA reads as TGTGCCAGCAGCTTAGAGAGTGAAGCTTTCTTT. It translates to CASSLESEAFF. V usage is TRBV13 and J usage is TRBJ1-1; D not certain. Looked up from germline, CDR1 is PRHDT and CDR2 is FYEKMQ (reference sequence). The ends were cut back, 1 base at V and 7 bases at J, with 4 bases in the middle. CDR3 length equals 11 residues.

The gene calls are TRBV5-4 and TRBJ2-3, with D possibly matching TRBD1 (7 bases). Between the trimmed V and J ends, which lost 2 bases and 1 base, there was a span of 20 bases. Germline V gene data show CDR1 as SGHNT and CDR2 as YYREEE (reference sequence). The CDR3 is made up of 18 amino acids. This chain's CDR3 is CASSFWARGVGGTDTQYF. Here the CDR3 DNA reads TGTGCCAGCAGCTTTTGGGCCAGGGGGGTTGGAGGCACAGATACGCAGTATTTT.

The V gene is TRBV28, the J gene TRBJ2-3; 8 nucleotides align to TRBD2. Losses at the gene ends were 6 bases for V and 1 base for J; bases not matched to a gene: 3. In germline, CDR1 is MDHEN, CDR2 SYDVKM. The CDR3 length is 14 residues. Written as DNA, the CDR3 is TGTGCCAGCAGGACAGCGGGGGGCACAGATACGCAGTATTTT. Translating it yields CASRTAGGTDTQYF.

The V and J genes are TRBV7-6 and TRBJ1-4; D gene unclear. V lost 1 base and J 4 bases, leaving 10 bases between the germline ends. CDR1 and CDR2 (germline): SGHVS, FNYEAQ. The CDR3 contains 15 residues. CDR3 in amino acids: CASSLDGLINEKLFF. In DNA, the CDR3 is TGTGCCAGCAGCTTAGATGGGCTGATTAATGAAAAACTGTTTTTT.

This clone was detected only once. The chain recombines TRBV10-3 with TRBJ1-2; the D is unclear. With 0 bases removed from V and 5 bases from J, the gap between germline ends came to 10 bases. The CDR3 is 14 amino acids. Germline CDR1 reads ENHRY; CDR2 reads SYGVKD. CDR3 amino acids: CAISESMAEYGYTF. The CDR3, as DNA: TGTGCCATCAGTGAGTCTATGGCGGAATATGGCTACACCTTC.